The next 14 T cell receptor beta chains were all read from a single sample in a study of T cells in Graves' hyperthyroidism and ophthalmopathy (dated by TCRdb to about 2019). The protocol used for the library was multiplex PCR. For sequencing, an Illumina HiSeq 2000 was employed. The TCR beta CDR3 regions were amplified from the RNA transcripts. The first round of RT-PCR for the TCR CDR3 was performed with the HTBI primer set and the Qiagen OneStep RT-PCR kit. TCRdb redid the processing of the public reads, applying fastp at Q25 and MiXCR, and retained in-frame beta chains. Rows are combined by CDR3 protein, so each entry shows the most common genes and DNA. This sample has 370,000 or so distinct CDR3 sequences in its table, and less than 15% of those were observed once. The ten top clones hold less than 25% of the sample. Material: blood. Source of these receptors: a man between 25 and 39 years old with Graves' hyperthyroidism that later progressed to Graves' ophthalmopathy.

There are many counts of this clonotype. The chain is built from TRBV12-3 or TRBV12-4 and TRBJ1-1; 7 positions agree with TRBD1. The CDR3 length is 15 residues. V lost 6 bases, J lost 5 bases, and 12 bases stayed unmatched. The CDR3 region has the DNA TGTGCCAGCAGCCCAACGGACGCAGGGGGGACTGAAGCTTTCTTT. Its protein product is CASSPTDAGGTEAFF.

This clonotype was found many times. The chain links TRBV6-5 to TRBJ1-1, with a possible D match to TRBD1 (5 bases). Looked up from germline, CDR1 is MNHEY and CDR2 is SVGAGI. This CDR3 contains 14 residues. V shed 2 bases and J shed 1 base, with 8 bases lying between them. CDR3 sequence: CASSYDRWNTEAFF. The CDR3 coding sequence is TGTGCCAGCAGTTACGACAGATGGAACACTGAAGCTTTCTTT.

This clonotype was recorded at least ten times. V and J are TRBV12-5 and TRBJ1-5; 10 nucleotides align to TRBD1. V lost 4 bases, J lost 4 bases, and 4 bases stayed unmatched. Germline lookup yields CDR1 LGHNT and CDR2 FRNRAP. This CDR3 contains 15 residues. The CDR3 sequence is CASGSPDRGNQPQHF. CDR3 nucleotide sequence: TGTGCTAGTGGTTCCCCGGACAGGGGGAATCAGCCCCAGCATTTT.

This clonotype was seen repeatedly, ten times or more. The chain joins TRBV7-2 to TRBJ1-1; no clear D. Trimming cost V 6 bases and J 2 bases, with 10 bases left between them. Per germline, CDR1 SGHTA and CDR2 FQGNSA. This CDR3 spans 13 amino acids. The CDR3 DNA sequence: TGTGCCAGCAGTCGGACCGTTAACACTGAAGCTTTCTTT. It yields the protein CASSRTVNTEAFF.

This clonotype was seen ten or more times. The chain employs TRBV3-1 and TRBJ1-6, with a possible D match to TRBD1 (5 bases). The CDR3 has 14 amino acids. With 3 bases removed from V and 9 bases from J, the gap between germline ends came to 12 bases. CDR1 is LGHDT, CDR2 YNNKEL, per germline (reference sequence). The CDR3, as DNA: TGTGCCAGCAGCCACAGGGAAAGCGGTTCACCCCTCCACTTT. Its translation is CASSHRESGSPLHF.

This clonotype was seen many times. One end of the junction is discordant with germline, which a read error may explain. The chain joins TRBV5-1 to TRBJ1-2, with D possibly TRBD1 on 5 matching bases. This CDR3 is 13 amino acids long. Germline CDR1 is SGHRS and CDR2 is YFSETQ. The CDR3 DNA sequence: TGTGCCAGCAGTTTAGGGCAGGGAAACGGCTACACCTTC. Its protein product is CASSLGQGNGYTF.

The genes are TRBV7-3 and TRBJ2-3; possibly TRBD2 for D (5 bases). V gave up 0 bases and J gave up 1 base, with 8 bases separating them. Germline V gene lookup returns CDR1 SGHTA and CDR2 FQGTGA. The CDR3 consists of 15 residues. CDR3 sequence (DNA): TGTGCCAGCAGCTTAACTAGCGACGGCACAGATACGCAGTATTTT. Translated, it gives CASSLTSDGTDTQYF.

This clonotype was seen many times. The CDR3 protein is CASSLISGTGRGYTF. For the CDR3, the DNA is TGTGCCAGCAGCCTGATATCGGGGACAGGGCGTGGCTACACCTTC. The chain employs TRBV28 and TRBJ1-2, with 9 bases aligning to TRBD1. CDR1 is MDHEN and CDR2 is SYDVKM in the germline V gene. V trimming: 6 bases; J trimming: 7 bases; junction bases outside the gene matches: 12. This CDR3 is built from 15 residues.

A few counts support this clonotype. In DNA form, the CDR3 reads TGTGCCAGCAGGTGGGGGTTTGAAAAACTGTTTTTT. This codes for CASRWGFEKLFF. The chain uses TRBV5-7 and TRBJ1-4; a weak D match, TRBD1 (5 bases). TRBV5-7 is designated an ORF whose function remains uncertain. There are 12 residues in the CDR3. Trimming took 5 bases from V and 7 from J, leaving 9 bases between them.

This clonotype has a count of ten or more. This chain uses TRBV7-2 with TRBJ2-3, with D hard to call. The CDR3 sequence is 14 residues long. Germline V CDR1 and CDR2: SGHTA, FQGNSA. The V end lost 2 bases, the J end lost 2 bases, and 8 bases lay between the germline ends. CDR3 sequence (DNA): TGTGCCAGCAGCTTAACCCCATTCACAGATACGCAGTATTTT. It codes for CASSLTPFTDTQYF.

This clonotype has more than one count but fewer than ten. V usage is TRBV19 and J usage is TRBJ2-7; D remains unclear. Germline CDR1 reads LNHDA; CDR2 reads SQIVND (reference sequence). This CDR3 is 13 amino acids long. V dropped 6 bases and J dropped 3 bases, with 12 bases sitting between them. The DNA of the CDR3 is TGTGCCAGTAGCCCTGAAACAGTCTACGAGCAGTACTTC. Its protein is CASSPETVYEQYF. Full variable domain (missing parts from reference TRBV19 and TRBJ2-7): DGGITQSPKYLFRKEGQNVTLSCEQNLNHDAMYWYRQDPGQGLRLIYYSQIVNDFQKGDIAEGYSVSREKKESFPLTVTSAQKNPTAFYLCASSPETVYEQYFGPGTRLTVT.

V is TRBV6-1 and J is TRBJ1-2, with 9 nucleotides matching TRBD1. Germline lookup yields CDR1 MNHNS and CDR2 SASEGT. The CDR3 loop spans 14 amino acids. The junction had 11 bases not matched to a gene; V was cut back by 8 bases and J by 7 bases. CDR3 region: CASSSPGQGLGYTF. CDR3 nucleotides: TGTGCCAGCTCCAGCCCCGGACAGGGGCTTGGCTACACCTTC.

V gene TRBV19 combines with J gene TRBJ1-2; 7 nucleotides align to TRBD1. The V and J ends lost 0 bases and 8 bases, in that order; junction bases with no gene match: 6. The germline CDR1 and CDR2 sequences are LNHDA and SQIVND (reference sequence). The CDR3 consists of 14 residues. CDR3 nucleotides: TGTGCCAGTAGTATAGATGCACAGGGGAGCGGCTACACCTTC. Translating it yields CASSIDAQGSGYTF.

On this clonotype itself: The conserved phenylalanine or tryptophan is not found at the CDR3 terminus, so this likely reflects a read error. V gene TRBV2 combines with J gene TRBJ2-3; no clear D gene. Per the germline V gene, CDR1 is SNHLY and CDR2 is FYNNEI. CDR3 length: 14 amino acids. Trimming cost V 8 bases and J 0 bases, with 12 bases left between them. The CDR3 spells CASQRAVSTDTQYS. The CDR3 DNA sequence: TGTGCCAGCCAAAGGGCAGTTAGCACAGATACGCAGTATTCT.